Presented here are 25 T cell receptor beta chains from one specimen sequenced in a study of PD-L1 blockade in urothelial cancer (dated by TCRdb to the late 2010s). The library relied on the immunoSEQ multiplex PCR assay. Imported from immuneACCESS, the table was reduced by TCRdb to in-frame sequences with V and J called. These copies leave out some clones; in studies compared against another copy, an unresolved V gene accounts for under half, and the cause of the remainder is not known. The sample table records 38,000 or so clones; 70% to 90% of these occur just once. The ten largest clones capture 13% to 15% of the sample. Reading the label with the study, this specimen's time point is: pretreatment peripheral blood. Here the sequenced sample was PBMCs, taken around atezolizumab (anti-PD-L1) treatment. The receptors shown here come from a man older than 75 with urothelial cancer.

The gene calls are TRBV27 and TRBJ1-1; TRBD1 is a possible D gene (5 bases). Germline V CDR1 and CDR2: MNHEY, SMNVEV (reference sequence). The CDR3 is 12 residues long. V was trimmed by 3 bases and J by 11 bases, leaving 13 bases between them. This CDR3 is CASSFDRGKAFF. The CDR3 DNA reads TGTGCCAGCAGTTTTGATAGGGGAAAGGCTTTCTTT.

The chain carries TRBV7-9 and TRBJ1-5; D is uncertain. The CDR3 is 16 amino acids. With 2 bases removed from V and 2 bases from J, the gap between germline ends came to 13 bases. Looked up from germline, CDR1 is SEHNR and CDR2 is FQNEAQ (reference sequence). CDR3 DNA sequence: TGTGCCAGCAGCTTAATGGTGCTAGGATGCAATCAGCCCCAGCATTTT. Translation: CASSLMVLGCNQPQHF. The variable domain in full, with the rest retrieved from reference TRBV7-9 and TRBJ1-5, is DTGVSQNPRHKITKRGQNVTFRCDPISEHNRLYWYRQTLGQGPEFLTYFQNEAQLEKSRLLSDRFSAERPKGSFSTLEIQRTEQGDSAMYLCASSLMVLGCNQPQHFGDGTRLSIL.

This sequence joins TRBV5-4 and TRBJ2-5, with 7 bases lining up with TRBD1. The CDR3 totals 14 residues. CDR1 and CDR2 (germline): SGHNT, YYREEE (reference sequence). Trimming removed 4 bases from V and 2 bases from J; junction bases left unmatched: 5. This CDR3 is CASSPGTEQETQYF. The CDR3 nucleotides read TGTGCCAGCAGCCCTGGGACAGAACAAGAGACCCAGTACTTC.

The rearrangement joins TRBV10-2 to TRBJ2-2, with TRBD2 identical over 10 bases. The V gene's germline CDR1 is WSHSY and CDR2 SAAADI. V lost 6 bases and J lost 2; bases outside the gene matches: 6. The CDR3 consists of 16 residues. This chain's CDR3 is CASRDSGRSNTGELFF. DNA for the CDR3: TGCGCCAGCAGGGATAGCGGGAGGTCCAACACCGGGGAGCTGTTTTTT.

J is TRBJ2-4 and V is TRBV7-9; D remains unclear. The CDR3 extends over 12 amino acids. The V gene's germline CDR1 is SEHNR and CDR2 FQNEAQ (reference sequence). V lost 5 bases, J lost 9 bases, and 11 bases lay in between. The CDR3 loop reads CASSPERSIQYF. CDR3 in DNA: TGTGCCAGCAGCCCAGAGCGCAGCATTCAGTACTTC.

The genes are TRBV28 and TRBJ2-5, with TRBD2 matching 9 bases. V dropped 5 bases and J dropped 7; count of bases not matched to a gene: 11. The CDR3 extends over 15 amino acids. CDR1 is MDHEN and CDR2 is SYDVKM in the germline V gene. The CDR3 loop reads CASSRLADRPRTQYF. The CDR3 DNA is TGTGCCAGCAGTCGACTAGCGGACCGTCCCAGGACCCAGTACTTC.

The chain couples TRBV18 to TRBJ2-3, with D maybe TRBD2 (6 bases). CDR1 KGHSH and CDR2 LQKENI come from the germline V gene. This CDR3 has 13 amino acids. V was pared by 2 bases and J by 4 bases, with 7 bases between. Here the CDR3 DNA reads TGTGCCAGCTCACCAGGACTATCAGATACGCAGTATTTT. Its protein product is CASSPGLSDTQYF.

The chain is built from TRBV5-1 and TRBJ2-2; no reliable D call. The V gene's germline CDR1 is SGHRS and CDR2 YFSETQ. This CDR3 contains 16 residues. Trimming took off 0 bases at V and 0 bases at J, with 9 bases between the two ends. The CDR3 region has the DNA TGCGCCAGCAGCTTGGAAGTCAGATCGAACACCGGGGAGCTGTTTTTT. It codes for CASSLEVRSNTGELFF.

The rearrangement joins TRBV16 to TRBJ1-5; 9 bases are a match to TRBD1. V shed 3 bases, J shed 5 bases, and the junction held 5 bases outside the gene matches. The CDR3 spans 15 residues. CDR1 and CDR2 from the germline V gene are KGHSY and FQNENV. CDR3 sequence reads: CASSHLDRGDQPQHF. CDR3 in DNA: TGTGCCAGCAGCCATTTGGACAGGGGCGATCAGCCCCAGCATTTT. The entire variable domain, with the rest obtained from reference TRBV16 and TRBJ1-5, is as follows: GEEVAQTPKHLVRGEGQKAKLYCAPIKGHSYVFWYQQVLKNEFKFLISFQNENVFDETGMPKERFSAKCLPNSPCSLEIQATKLEDSAVYFCASSHLDRGDQPQHFGDGTRLSIL.

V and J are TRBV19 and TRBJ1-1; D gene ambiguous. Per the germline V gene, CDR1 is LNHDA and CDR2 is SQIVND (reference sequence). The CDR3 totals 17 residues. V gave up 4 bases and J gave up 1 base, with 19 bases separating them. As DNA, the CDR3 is TGTGCCAGTAGTACCTACGCCAATACGAAGAAGAACACTGAAGCTTTCTTT. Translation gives CASSTYANTKKNTEAFF.

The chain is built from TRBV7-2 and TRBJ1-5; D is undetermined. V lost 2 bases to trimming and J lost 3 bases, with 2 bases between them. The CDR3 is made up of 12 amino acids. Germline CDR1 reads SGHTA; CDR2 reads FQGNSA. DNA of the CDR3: TGTGCCAGCAGCTTACACAATCAGCCCCAGCATTTT. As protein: CASSLHNQPQHF.

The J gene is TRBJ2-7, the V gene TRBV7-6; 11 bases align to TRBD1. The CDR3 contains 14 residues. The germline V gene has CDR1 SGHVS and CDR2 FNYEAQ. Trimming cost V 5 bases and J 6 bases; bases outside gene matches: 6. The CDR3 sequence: CASSLPGQGGEQYF. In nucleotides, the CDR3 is TGTGCCAGCAGCCTACCGGGACAGGGGGGCGAGCAGTACTTC.

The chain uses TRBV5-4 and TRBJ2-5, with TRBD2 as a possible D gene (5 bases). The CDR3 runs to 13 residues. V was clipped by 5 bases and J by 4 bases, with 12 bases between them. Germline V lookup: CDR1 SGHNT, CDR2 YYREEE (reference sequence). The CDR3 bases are TGTGCCAGCAGTGCCGGGGTAATAGAGACCCAGTACTTC. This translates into CASSAGVIETQYF.

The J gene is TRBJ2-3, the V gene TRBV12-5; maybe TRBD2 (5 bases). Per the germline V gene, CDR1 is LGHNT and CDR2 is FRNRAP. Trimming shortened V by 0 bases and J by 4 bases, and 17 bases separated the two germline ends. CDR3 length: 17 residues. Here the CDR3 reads CASGLVQRISVADTQYF. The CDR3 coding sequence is TGTGCTAGTGGTTTGGTCCAGCGGATTAGTGTTGCAGATACGCAGTATTTT.

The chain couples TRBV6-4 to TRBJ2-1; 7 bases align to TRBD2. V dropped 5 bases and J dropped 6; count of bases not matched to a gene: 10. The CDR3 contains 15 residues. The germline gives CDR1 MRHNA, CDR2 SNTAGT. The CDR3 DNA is TGTGCCAGCAGTCATAGCGGGTTGGGGGGCAATGAGCAGTTCTTC. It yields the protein CASSHSGLGGNEQFF.

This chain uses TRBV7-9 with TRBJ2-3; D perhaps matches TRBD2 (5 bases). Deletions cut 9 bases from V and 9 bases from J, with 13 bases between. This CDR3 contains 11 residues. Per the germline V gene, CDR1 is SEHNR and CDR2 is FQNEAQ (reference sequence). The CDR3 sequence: CARSLPGTQYF. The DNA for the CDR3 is TGTGCCAGGAGCCTCCCGGGGACGCAGTATTTT.

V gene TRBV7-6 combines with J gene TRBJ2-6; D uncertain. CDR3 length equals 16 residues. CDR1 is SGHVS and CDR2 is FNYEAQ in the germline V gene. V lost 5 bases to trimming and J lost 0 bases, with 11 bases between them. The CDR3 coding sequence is TGTGCCAGCAGCCCCGACACTCTCTCTGGGGCCAACGTCCTGACTTTC. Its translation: CASSPDTLSGANVLTF.

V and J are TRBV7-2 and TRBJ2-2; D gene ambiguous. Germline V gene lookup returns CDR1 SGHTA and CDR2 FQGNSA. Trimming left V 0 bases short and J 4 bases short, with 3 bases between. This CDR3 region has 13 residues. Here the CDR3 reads CASSLAVTGELFF. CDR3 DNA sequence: TGTGCCAGCAGCTTAGCCGTCACCGGGGAGCTGTTTTTT. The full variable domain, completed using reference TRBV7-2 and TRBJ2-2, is GAGVSQSPSNKVTEKGKDVELRCDPISGHTALYWYRQSLGQGLEFLIYFQGNSAPDKSGLPSDRFSAERTGGSVSTLTIQRTQQEDSAVYLCASSLAVTGELFFGEGSRLTVL.

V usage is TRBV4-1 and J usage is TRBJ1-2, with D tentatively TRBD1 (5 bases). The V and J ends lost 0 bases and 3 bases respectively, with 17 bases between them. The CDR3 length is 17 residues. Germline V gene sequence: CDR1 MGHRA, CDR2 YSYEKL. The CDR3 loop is CASSQERGDRGDYGYTF. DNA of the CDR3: TGCGCCAGCAGCCAAGAGCGCGGGGATAGGGGAGACTATGGCTACACCTTC.

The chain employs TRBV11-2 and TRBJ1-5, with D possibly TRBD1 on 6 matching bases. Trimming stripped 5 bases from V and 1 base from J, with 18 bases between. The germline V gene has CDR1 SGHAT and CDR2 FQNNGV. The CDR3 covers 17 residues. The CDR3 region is CASSRTGTRSSNQPQHF. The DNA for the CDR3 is TGTGCCAGCAGCCGCACGGGGACACGTTCAAGCAATCAGCCCCAGCATTTT.

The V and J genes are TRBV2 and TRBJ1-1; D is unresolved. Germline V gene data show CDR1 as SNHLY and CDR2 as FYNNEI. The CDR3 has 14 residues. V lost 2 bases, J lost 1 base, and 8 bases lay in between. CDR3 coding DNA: TGTGCCAGCAGTGAAAGACGGGGGAACACTGAAGCTTTCTTT. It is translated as CASSERRGNTEAFF. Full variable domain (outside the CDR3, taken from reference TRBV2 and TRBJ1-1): EPEVTQTPSHQVTQMGQEVILRCVPISNHLYFYWYRQILGQKVEFLVSFYNNEISEKSEIFDDQFSVERPDGSNFTLKIRSTKLEDSAMYFCASSERRGNTEAFFGQGTRLTVV.

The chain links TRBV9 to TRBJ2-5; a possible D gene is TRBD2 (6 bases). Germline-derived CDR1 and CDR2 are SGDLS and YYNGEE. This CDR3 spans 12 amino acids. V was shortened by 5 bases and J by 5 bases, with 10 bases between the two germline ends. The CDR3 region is CASRGGSETQYF. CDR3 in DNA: TGTGCCAGCAGAGGAGGGAGCGAGACCCAGTACTTC.

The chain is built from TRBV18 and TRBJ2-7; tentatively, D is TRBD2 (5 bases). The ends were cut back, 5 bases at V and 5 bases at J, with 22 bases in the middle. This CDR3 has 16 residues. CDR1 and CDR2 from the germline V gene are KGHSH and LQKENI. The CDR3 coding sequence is TGTGCCAGCTCATCCTTGATGGGAGACCGTTCAGACGAGCAGTACTTC. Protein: CASSSLMGDRSDEQYF.

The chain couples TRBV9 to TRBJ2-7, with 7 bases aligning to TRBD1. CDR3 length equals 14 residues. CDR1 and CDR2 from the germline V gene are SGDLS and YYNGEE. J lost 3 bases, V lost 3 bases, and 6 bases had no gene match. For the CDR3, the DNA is TGTGCCAGCAGCGCCGGGACAGTACACTACGAGCAGTACTTC. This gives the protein CASSAGTVHYEQYF.

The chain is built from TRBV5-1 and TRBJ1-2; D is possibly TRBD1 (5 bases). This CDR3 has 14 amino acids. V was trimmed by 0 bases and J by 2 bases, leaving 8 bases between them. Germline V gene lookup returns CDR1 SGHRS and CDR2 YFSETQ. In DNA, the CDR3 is TGCGCCAGCAGCTTGGTGGCAGGGAACTATGGCTACACCTTC. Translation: CASSLVAGNYGYTF.